This T cell receptor (beta chain) was sequenced for a study of blood T cell repertoires in COVID-19. For the study at large: Researchers got acute and convalescent COVID-19 samples from the United States, Italy and Spain. The analysed material was cDNA or gDNA that came from T cells, B-cell-depleted T cells, or PBMCs.

The CDR3 runs 14 residues. V dropped 8 bases and J dropped 5; count of bases not matched to a gene: 8. CDR1 and CDR2 from the germline V gene are MNHEY and SMNVEV (reference sequence). Assay used: immunoSEQ multiplex PCR; TCRdb lists only in-frame clones, some missing. The data show approximately 150,000 clones, 80% to 90% seen once. The genes are TRBV27 and TRBJ2-7; 11 bases line up with TRBD2. This receptor was obtained from a woman in her 70s with acute or convalescent COVID-19. The sample was peripheral blood. CDR3 nucleotides: TGTGCCAGCCGCGAACTAGCGGGAGTGAACGAGCAGTACTTC. It codes for CASRELAGVNEQYF.